These 7 T cell receptor beta chains were sequenced from one sample in a study of blood T cell repertoires in COVID-19 (TCRdb year 2020). The method was the immunoSEQ multiplex PCR assay. TCRdb obtained this table from immuneACCESS and retained in-frame rearrangements with V and J assigned. These tables miss some clones; where compared with another copy, unresolved V genes account for less than half of the shortfall, and the remainder is unexplained. The sample contains about 210,000 clones, about 84% of them found a single time. About 7.8% of the sample lies in the top ten. Material for sequencing was peripheral blood. These receptors were taken from a woman of 80 years or more with COVID-19, enrolled during active disease.

V and J are TRBV11-1 and TRBJ2-1; perhaps TRBD1 as D (5 bases). Germline V gives CDR1 SGHAT, CDR2 FQDESV (reference sequence). The CDR3 sequence is 14 residues long. V lost 1 base, J lost 8 bases, and 12 bases lay in between. CDR3 sequence (DNA): TGTGCCAGCAGCTTAGTGGACAAAGGGCATGAGCAGTTCTTC. Translation: CASSLVDKGHEQFF.

The chain carries TRBV18 and TRBJ2-7; 12 nucleotides align to TRBD1. Per the germline V gene, CDR1 is KGHSH and CDR2 is LQKENI. Trimming took 2 bases from V and 4 from J; bases not matched to a gene: 12. This CDR3 region has 18 residues. The CDR3 DNA reads TGTGCCAGCTCACCAGTACGGGGACAGGGGGCAGTGGTGTACGAGCAGTACTTC. As protein: CASSPVRGQGAVVYEQYF.

The chain is built from TRBV27 and TRBJ2-3; 12 nucleotides line up with TRBD2. Germline values: CDR1 MNHEY, CDR2 SMNVEV (reference sequence). This CDR3 has 18 residues. Trimming removed 1 base from V and 2 bases from J; junction bases left unmatched: 7. The CDR3 coding sequence is TGTGCCAGCAGTTTATTCGCTCGGACTAGCGGGGACACAGATACGCAGTATTTT. Residues: CASSLFARTSGDTDTQYF.

The DNA for the CDR3 is TGTGCCAGCAGCTTAAGGTCGCGGGGGGAGGATACGCAGTATTTT. Translating it yields CASSLRSRGEDTQYF. The V call is TRBV7-2, the J call TRBJ2-3; TRBD2 matches 8 bases. V dropped 2 bases and J dropped 6; count of bases not matched to a gene: 7. The germline V gene has CDR1 SGHTA and CDR2 FQGNSA. The CDR3 has 15 amino acids.

The CDR3 protein is CASSQRDRNSPLHF. DNA for the CDR3: TGTGCCAGCAGCCAGAGGGACAGAAATTCACCCCTCCACTTT. The chain links TRBV3-1 (or the pseudogene TRBV3-2) to TRBJ1-6; 7 bases fit TRBD1. The CDR3 covers 14 residues. Trimming at V came to 3 bases and at J to 7 bases, leaving 3 bases not matched to a gene. Germline V CDR1 and CDR2: LGHDT, YNNKEL (reference sequence).

The chain recombines TRBV5-4 with TRBJ1-1; possible D gene TRBD1, 5 bases. V was clipped by 3 bases and J by 2 bases, with 23 bases between them. The CDR3 covers 18 residues. Per the germline V gene, CDR1 is SGHNT and CDR2 is YYREEE (reference sequence). CDR3 DNA: TGTGCCAGCAGCTCCCCCTTTGACAGAGTGGAGGGAAACACTGAAGCTTTCTTT. This sequence encodes CASSSPFDRVEGNTEAFF.

Details on this clone: Other DNA sequences in the same sample also yield this CDR3. The gene calls are TRBV12-3 or TRBV12-4 and TRBJ2-3, with D possibly being TRBD2 (5 bases). The CDR3 consists of 12 residues. V was pared by 2 bases and J by 6 bases, with 6 bases between. This CDR3 is CASSLRGDTQYF. The CDR3 DNA reads as TGTGCCAGCAGTTTAAGAGGGGATACGCAGTATTTT.